What follows are 7 T cell receptor beta chains derived from one specimen sequenced in a study of cytomegalovirus exposure and HLA in healthy donors. The PCR made use of 60 Vbeta and 13 Jbeta primers. The repertoire was sequenced with immunoSEQ multiplex PCR; TCRdb's copy has only in-frame clones and lacks some. The sample lists approximately 190,000 clones, around three quarters occurring once. The sequenced sample consisted of PBMCs. Receptors were obtained from a woman aged 30 to 39 in good health and CMV-seropositive.

CDR3 sequence: CASSLGDRDNTEAFF. In DNA form, the CDR3 reads TGCGCCAGCAGCTTGGGGGACAGGGATAACACTGAAGCTTTCTTT. V and J are TRBV5-1 and TRBJ1-1; 9 nucleotides align to TRBD1. V shed 0 bases and J 2 bases; nucleotides not matched to a gene: 2. Germline CDR1 is SGHRS and CDR2 is YFSETQ. CDR3 length: 15 residues.

The chain combines TRBV19 with TRBJ1-3; no clear D gene. The CDR3 loop spans 18 amino acids. Trimming took 1 base from V and 0 from J, leaving 16 bases between them. The germline CDR1 and CDR2 sequences are LNHDA and SQIVND (reference sequence). The CDR3 region has the DNA TGTGCCAGTAGTATAGCGTTCAGGCAAAAAAGCTCTGGAAACACCATATATTTT. It yields the protein CASSIAFRQKSSGNTIYF.

V and J are TRBV14 and TRBJ2-1; a weak D match, TRBD2 (5 bases). With 5 bases removed from V and 0 bases from J, the gap between germline ends came to 14 bases. The germline V gene encodes CDR1 SGHDN and CDR2 FVKESK. The CDR3 consists of 16 residues. DNA of the CDR3: TGTGCCAGCAGCGGTCCGGGGTATAGCTCCTACAATGAGCAGTTCTTC. It is translated as CASSGPGYSSYNEQFF.

V gene TRBV6-4 combines with J gene TRBJ2-1; 10 nucleotides agree with TRBD2. CDR1 is MRHNA and CDR2 is SNTAGT in the germline V gene. This CDR3 has 15 residues. V lost 4 bases and J lost 9; bases outside the gene matches: 9. DNA of the CDR3: TGTGCCAGCAGTGCAGCTAGCGGGGGTCTCGGTGAGCAGTTCTTC. Translating gives CASSAASGGLGEQFF.

This chain connects TRBV27 to TRBJ2-5; TRBD2 matches at 10 bases. The germline V gene encodes CDR1 MNHEY and CDR2 SMNVEV (reference sequence). Germline trimming cut 5 bases from V and 5 bases from J; bases unmatched to any gene: 11. This CDR3 is 16 amino acids long. CDR3 nucleotide sequence: TGTGCCAGCAGTCGCCTCAAGCGGGAGGGCCGGGAGACCCAGTACTTC. Its protein product is CASSRLKREGRETQYF.

To note about this clone: At one boundary the junction diverges from the germline segment, which might be a read error. This chain connects TRBV7-7 to TRBJ2-3; unclear D gene. The CDR3 extends over 13 amino acids. Germline V CDR1 and CDR2: SSHAT, FNYEAQ (reference sequence). DNA for the CDR3: TGTGCTAGCAGCCCTGAGTATACAGATACGCAGTATTTT. Amino acid sequence: CASSPEYTDTQYF.

This clone was observed a handful of times. The chain uses TRBV10-3 and TRBJ1-1; D remains ambiguous. V lost 3 bases and J 4 bases, leaving 12 bases between the germline ends. This CDR3 contains 14 residues. Germline-derived CDR1 and CDR2 are ENHRY and SYGVKD. CDR3 sequence: CAISDPDGVTEAFF. CDR3 in DNA: TGTGCCATCAGTGATCCGGACGGGGTCACTGAAGCTTTCTTT.